The subject of this entry is one T cell receptor beta chain. Its specificity is unknown. The record originates from a study of blood T cells in healthy people across ages. Study-wide points: With age, beta diversity per million T cells declined roughly linearly, significantly by 30 to 40. The CMV status of each donor remained undetermined, and this could have confounded shifts in expanded clonotypes.

Next came a second PCR, run for roughly 6 to 11 cycles, which used a sample-barcoded 5' primer along with a J-beta primer mix. MiXCR, applied by TCRdb to the 5' RACE reads, yields one record per CDR3 protein. The profile covers over 1,200,000 distinct CDR3 sequences, with almost 60% appearing a single time and roughly 6.3% taken by the ten largest. In germline, CDR1 is SGHVS, CDR2 FQNEAQ. There are 14 residues in the CDR3. The specimen was blood. The chain combines TRBV7-8 with TRBJ2-4, with 8 nucleotides matching TRBD2. The tail of the sequence fits TRBJ2-7 better, so the J call may be wrong. The TCR sequence derives from a man aged 18-30 years in good health. This CDR3 is CASSLDIAGHEQYF. CDR3 DNA: TGTGCCAGCAGCTTAGACATAGCGGGGCACGAGCAGTACTTC.